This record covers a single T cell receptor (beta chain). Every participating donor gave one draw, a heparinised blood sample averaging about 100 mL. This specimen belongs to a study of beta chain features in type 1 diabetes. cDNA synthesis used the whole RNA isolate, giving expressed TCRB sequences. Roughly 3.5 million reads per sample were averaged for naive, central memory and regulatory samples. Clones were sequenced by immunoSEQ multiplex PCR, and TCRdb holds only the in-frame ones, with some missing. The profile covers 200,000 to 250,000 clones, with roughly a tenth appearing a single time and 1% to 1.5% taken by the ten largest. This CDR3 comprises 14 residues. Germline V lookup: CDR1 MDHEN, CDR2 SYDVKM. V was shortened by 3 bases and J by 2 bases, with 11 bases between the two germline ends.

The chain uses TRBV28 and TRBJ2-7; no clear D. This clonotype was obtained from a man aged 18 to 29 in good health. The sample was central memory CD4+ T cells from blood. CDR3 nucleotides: TGTGCCAGCAGTTTGAGCCGGGCCCCCTACGAGCAGTACTTC. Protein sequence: CASSLSRAPYEQYF.